This is a list of T cell receptor beta chains from one sample in a study of blood T cell repertoires in COVID-19. Data came from immunoSEQ multiplex PCR; TCRdb stores just in-frame clones and leaves some out. The table has about 200,000 clones, about 80% seen once. Sequencing was done on a sample of PBMCs or T cells enriched from blood (not recorded which). The receptors originated from a man aged 35 to 55 who had recovered from COVID-19. Both conserved end residues are part of each CDR3. A D gene is named only where the DNA matches it firmly. Clone size is given for some rows only: seen once, a few or many times, or a class if the clone is expanded.

>NA|TRBJ1-2|TRBV18|NA
TGTGCCAGCTCACCACGGGCAGGGGCCAACTATGGCTACACCTTC
CASSPRAGANYGYTF
>few|TRBJ2-7|TRBV6-5|TRBD1
TGTGCCAGCAGGTACCAGGGGGCTCACGAGCAGTACTTC
CASRYQGAHEQYF
>NA|TRBJ2-7|TRBV10-3|TRBD1
TGTGCCATCCAGGACAGGGTGGCTTCCTACGAGCAGTACTTC
CAIQDRVASYEQYF
>NA|TRBJ2-5|TRBV3-1/TRBV3-2|TRBD2
TGTGCCAGCAGCCAAGCGGGGGGGAGAGGGACCCAGTACTTC
CASSQAGGRGTQYF
>few|TRBJ1-1|TRBV6-4|TRBD1
TGTGCCAGCAGTGACACAACTTTCACAGGGGGCACTGAAGCTTTCTTT
CASSDTTFTGGTEAFF
>NA|TRBJ2-1|TRBV4-3|NA
TGCGCCAGCAGCCAAGAGGTGAGCTCCTACAATGAGCAGTTCTTC
CASSQEVSSYNEQFF
>NA|TRBJ1-1|TRBV3-1/TRBV3-2|TRBD1
TGTGCCAGCAGCCCTGGACAGGGGAGAGCTTTCTTT
CASSPGQGRAFF
>NA|TRBJ1-3|TRBV7-9|NA
TGTGCCAGCAGCTTAGTGTTAACGGCTGGAGCGTACACCATATATTTT
CASSLVLTAGAYTIYF
>once|TRBJ2-3|TRBV6-4|TRBD2
TGTGCCAGCAGTGACCTGAGCGGGGGAGGAGATACGCAGTATTTT
CASSDLSGGGDTQYF
>NA|TRBJ1-5|TRBV30|NA
TGTGCCTGGAGGGGCAGCCTAAATCAGCCCCAGCATTTT
CAWRGSLNQPQHF
>NA|TRBJ1-1|TRBV3-1/TRBV3-2|NA
TGTGCCAGCAGCCAACAGGGGACCAACACTGAAGCTTTCTTT
CASSQQGTNTEAFF
>NA|TRBJ1-1|TRBV11-2|NA
TGTGCCAGCAGCGTCGGGAACACTGAAGCTTTCTTT
CASSVGNTEAFF
>NA|TRBJ1-2|TRBV28|NA
TGTGCCAGCAGTTTATTAGGGGTTCCTAACTATGGCTACACCTTC
CASSLLGVPNYGYTF
>NA|TRBJ1-2|TRBV6-5|TRBD1
TGTGCCAGCAGTTACTTCCAGGGGGCTGGTGGCTACACCTTC
CASSYFQGAGGYTF
>NA|TRBJ2-1|TRBV18|TRBD2
TGTGCCAGCTCACCAGGTACTAGCGGGGGGGCTAGCATTTCCTACAATGAGCAGTTCTTC
CASSPGTSGGASISYNEQFF
>NA|TRBJ1-1|TRBV2|TRBD1
TGTGCCAGCAGCCGCGGACAGGGGAGGCCGACTGAAGCTTTCTTT
CASSRGQGRPTEAFF
>NA|TRBJ1-1|TRBV6-5|NA
TGTGCCAGCAGATTCTTGAACACTGAAGCTTTCTTT
CASRFLNTEAFF